The next 9 T cell receptor beta chains were all read from a single sample in a study of shared clonotypes between healthy human individuals. Repertoires were generated with immunoSEQ multiplex PCR, while TCRdb's copy carries only in-frame clones and drops some. This sample has some 2,100,000 clones; approximately 95% occur once, and the top ten carry around 0.13%. Source material: naive CD4+ T cells sorted from blood. Subset described: CD45RA+ positively selected. Receptors were obtained from a man aged 18 to 30 in good health.

The chain is built from TRBV19 and TRBJ1-5; TRBD1 is a possible D gene (6 bases). This CDR3 is built from 16 residues. V lost 5 bases and J 2 bases, leaving 16 bases between the germline ends. Germline CDR1 and CDR2: LNHDA and SQIVND (reference sequence). The CDR3 DNA sequence: TGTGCCAGTAGTCTAGGTCTCAGGGGTGGCAATCAGCCCCAGCATTTT. This encodes CASSLGLRGGNQPQHF.

The rearrangement uses TRBV2 and TRBJ2-3; D could derive from TRBD1 or TRBD2 (5 bases each). The germline gives CDR1 SNHLY, CDR2 FYNNEI. The CDR3 extends over 12 amino acids. V was trimmed by 7 bases and J by 6 bases, leaving 11 bases between them. The CDR3 sequence: CASIGDGDTQYF. The CDR3 DNA reads as TGTGCCAGCATAGGGGACGGCGATACGCAGTATTTT. The full variable domain, completed using reference TRBV2 and TRBJ2-3, is EPEVTQTPSHQVTQMGQEVILRCVPISNHLYFYWYRQILGQKVEFLVSFYNNEISEKSEIFDDQFSVERPDGSNFTLKIRSTKLEDSAMYFCASIGDGDTQYFGPGTRLTVL.

The chain joins TRBV2 to TRBJ1-1; D may be TRBD1 (5 bases). In germline, CDR1 is SNHLY, CDR2 FYNNEI. V lost 3 bases and J lost 1, with 9 bases in between. This CDR3 spans 14 amino acids. The CDR3: CASSESRGNTEAFF. In DNA form, the CDR3 reads TGTGCCAGCAGTGAGTCGAGGGGGAACACTGAAGCTTTCTTT.

The chain recombines TRBV6-6 with TRBJ2-7, with 11 bases matching TRBD1. The CDR3 runs 16 residues. The trim removed 4 bases at V and 4 bases at J, leaving 9 bases unmatched. Germline V gives CDR1 MNHNY, CDR2 SVGAGI (reference sequence). CDR3 amino acids: CASSFDWDRGNYEQYF. The CDR3, as DNA: TGTGCCAGCAGTTTCGATTGGGACAGGGGGAATTACGAGCAGTACTTC.

The chain employs TRBV7-8 and TRBJ2-7; the D is unclear. The CDR3 sequence is 14 residues long. CDR1 and CDR2 (germline): SGHVS, FQNEAQ. Trimming took off 7 bases at V and 2 bases at J, with 15 bases between the two ends. This chain's CDR3 is CASTPHRAAYEQYF. CDR3 sequence (DNA): TGTGCCAGCACCCCTCACCGGGCTGCCTACGAGCAGTACTTC.

The chain is built from TRBV4-3 and TRBJ1-5, with D perhaps matching TRBD1 (6 bases). CDR3 length: 14 amino acids. Germline V gene data show CDR1 as LGHNA and CDR2 as YSLEER. Between the trimmed V and J ends, which lost 0 bases and 4 bases, there was a span of 7 bases. The CDR3 loop is CASSQDQGNQPQHF. The CDR3 bases are TGCGCCAGCAGCCAAGATCAGGGGAATCAGCCCCAGCATTTT.

The J gene is TRBJ1-2, the V gene TRBV5-1; 9 bases map to TRBD1. In germline, CDR1 is SGHRS, CDR2 YFSETQ. CDR3 length: 16 residues. V dropped 4 bases and J dropped 0; count of bases not matched to a gene: 7. Here the CDR3 reads CASSPDGTGPNYGYTF. The CDR3 DNA sequence: TGCGCCAGCAGCCCCGACGGGACAGGGCCTAACTATGGCTACACCTTC.

This clone was seen only once. The rearrangement links TRBV28 to TRBJ1-1; possibly TRBD1 for D (6 bases). The CDR3 sequence is 15 residues long. Germline V CDR1 and CDR2: MDHEN, SYDVKM. Trimming cost V 5 bases and J 0 bases, with 13 bases left between them. The CDR3 reads CASSPPGQLNTEAFF. Here the CDR3 DNA reads TGTGCCAGCAGTCCCCCTGGACAGTTGAACACTGAAGCTTTCTTT.

This chain uses TRBV2 with TRBJ2-7; D gene ambiguous. V lost 4 bases and J 7 bases, leaving 8 bases between the germline ends. This CDR3 has 11 residues. Germline values: CDR1 SNHLY, CDR2 FYNNEI. The CDR3 loop is CASSVKNEQYF. In DNA, the CDR3 is TGTGCCAGCAGTGTAAAGAATGAGCAGTACTTC.